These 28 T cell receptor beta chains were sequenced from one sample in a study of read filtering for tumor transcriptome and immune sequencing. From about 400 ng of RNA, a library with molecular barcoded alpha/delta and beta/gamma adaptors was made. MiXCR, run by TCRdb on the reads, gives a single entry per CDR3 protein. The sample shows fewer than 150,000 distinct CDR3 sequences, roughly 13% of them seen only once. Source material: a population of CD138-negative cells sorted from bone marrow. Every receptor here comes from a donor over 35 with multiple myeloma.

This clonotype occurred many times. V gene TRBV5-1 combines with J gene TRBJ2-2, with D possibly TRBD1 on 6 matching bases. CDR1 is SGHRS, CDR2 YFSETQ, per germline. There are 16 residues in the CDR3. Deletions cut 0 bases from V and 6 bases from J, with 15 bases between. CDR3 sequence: CASSLDASGVPGELFF. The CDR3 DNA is TGCGCCAGCAGCTTGGACGCGTCAGGGGTGCCCGGGGAGCTGTTTTTT.

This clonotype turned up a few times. The CDR3 nucleotides read TGTGCCAGCAGGTCACAGGGGGTTGTCTATGGCTACACCTTC. As protein: CASRSQGVVYGYTF. This chain links TRBV27 with TRBJ1-2, with 8 bases matching TRBD1. In germline, CDR1 is MNHEY, CDR2 SMNVEV (reference sequence). The CDR3 loop spans 14 amino acids. J lost 4 bases, V lost 6 bases, and 7 bases had no gene match.

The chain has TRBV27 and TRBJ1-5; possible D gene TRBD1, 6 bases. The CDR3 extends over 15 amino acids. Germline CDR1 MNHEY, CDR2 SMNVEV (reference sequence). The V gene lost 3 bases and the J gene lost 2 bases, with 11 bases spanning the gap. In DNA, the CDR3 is TGTGCCAGCAGTTTGACAGGCTGGGGCAATCAGCCCCAGCATTTT. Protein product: CASSLTGWGNQPQHF.

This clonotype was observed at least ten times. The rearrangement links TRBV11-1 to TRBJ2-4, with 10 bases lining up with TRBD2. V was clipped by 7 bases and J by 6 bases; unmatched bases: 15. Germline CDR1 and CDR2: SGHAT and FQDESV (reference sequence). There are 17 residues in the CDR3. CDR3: CASTVAGGTGFGNIQYF. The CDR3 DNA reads TGTGCCAGCACCGTAGCGGGAGGAACTGGGTTCGGAAACATTCAGTACTTC.

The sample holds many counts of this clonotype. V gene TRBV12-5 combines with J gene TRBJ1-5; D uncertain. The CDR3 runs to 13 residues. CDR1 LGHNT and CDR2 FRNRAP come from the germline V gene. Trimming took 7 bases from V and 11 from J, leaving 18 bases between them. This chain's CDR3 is CASVPDRGLAQHF. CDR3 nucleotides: TGTGCTAGTGTCCCAGACCGGGGTTTGGCCCAGCATTTT.

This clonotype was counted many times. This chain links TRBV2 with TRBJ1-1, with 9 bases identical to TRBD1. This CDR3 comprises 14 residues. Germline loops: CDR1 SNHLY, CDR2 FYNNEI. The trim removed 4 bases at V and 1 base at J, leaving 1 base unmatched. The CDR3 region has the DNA TGTGCCAGCAGTGTACAGGGGGCGAACACTGAAGCTTTCTTT. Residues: CASSVQGANTEAFF.

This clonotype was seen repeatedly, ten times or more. The CDR3 spells CASSFHQGGAFF. CDR3 nucleotides: TGTGCCAGCAGTTTTCATCAGGGGGGGGCTTTCTTT. V is TRBV6-5 and J is TRBJ1-1; 7 bases are shared with TRBD1. The CDR3 consists of 12 residues. The ends lost 4 bases at V and 11 bases at J; junction bases unmatched: 7. Per germline, CDR1 MNHEY and CDR2 SVGAGI.

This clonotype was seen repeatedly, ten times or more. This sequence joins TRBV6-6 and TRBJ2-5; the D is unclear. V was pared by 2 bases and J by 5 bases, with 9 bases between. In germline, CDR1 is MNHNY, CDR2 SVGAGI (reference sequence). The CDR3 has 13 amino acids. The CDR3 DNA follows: TGTGCCAGCAGTTACGGATACTGGGAGACCCAGTACTTC. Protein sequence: CASSYGYWETQYF.

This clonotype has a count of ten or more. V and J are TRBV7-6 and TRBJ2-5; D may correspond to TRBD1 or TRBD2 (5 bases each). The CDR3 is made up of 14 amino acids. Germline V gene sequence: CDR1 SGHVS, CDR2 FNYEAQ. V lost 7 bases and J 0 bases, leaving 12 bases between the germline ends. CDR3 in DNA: TGTGCCAGCACTCGGGGCGGCAACCAAGAGACCCAGTACTTC. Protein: CASTRGGNQETQYF.

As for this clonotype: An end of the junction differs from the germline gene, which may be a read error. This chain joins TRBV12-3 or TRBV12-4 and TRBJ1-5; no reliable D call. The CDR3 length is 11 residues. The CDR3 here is CASSQNQSQHF. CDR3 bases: TGTGCCAGCAGTCAGAATCAGTCCCAGCATTTT.

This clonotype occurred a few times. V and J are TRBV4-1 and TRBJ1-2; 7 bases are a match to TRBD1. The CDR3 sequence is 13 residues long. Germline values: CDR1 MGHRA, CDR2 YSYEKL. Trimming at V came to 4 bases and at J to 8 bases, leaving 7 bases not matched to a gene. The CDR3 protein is CASSPTGFGGYTF. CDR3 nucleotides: TGCGCCAGCAGCCCGACAGGGTTTGGGGGCTACACCTTC.

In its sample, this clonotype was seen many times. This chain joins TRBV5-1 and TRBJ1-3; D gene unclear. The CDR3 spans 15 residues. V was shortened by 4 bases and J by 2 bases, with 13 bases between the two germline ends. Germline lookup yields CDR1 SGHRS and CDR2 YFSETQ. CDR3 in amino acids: CASSLAVETGNTIYF. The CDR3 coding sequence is TGCGCCAGCAGCCTGGCCGTAGAGACTGGAAACACCATATATTTT. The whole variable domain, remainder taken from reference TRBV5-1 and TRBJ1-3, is KAGVTQTPRYLIKTRGQQVTLSCSPISGHRSVSWYQQTPGQGLQFLFEYFSETQRNKGNFPGRFSGRQFSNSRSEMNVSTLELGDSALYLCASSLAVETGNTIYFGEGSWLTVV.

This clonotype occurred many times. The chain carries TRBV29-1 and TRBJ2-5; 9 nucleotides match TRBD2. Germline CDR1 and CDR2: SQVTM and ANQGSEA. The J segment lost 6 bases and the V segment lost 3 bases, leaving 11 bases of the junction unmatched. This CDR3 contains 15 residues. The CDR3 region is CSVDAASGISKTQYF. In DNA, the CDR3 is TGCAGCGTTGATGCGGCTAGCGGGATATCGAAGACCCAGTACTTC.

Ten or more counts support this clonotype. CDR3 protein: CASSLTTGATSEAFF. In DNA form, the CDR3 reads TGTGCCAGCAGTCTTACGACAGGGGCTACCTCTGAAGCTTTCTTT. J is TRBJ1-1 and V is TRBV6-2 or TRBV6-3; 8 positions agree with TRBD1. Germline V gene data show CDR1 as MNHEY and CDR2 as SVGEGT. The CDR3 extends over 15 amino acids. V dropped 5 bases and J dropped 6; count of bases not matched to a gene: 11.

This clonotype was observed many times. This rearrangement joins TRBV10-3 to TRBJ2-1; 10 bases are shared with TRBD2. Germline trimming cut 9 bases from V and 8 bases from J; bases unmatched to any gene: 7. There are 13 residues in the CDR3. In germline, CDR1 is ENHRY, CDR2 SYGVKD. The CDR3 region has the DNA TGTGCCATTGGAGCGGGAGGGGGGTATGAGCAGTTCTTC. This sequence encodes CAIGAGGGYEQFF.

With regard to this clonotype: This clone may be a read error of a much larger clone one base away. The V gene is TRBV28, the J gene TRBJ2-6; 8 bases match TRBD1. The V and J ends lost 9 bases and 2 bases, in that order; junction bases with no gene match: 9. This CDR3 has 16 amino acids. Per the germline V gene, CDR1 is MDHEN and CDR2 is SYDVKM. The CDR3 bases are TGTGCCAGTACAGGGGGTACCCCCCCTGGGGCCAACGTCCTGACTTTC. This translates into CASTGGTPPGANVLTF.

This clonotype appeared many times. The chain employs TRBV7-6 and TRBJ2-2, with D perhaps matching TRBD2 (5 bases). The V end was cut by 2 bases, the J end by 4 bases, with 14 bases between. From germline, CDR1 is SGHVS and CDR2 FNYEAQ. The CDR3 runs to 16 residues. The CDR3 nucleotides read TGTGCCAGCAGCTTAAGACTACCAGGCGCCACCGGGGAGCTGTTTTTT. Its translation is CASSLRLPGATGELFF.

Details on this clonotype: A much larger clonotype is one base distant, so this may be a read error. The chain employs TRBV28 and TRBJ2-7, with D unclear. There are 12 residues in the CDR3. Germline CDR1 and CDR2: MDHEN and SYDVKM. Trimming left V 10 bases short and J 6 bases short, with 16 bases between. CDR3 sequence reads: CATHQKNSEQYF. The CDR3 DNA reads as TGTGCCACCCACCAGAAGAACTCCGAGCAGTACTTC.

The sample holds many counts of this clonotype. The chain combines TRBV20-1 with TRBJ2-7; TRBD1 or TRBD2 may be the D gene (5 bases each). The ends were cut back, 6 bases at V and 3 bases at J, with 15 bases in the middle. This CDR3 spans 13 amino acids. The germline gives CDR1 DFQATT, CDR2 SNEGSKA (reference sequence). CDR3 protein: CSAPRGPSYEQYF. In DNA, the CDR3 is TGCAGTGCCCCTCGGGGACCCAGCTACGAGCAGTACTTC.

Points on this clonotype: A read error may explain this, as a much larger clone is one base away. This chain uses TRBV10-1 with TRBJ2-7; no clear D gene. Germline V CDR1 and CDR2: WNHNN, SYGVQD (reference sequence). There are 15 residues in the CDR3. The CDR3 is CASRESGLRYVKQYF. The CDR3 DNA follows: TGCGCCAGCAGAGAGTCGGGTCTGCGCTACGTCAAGCAGTACTTC.

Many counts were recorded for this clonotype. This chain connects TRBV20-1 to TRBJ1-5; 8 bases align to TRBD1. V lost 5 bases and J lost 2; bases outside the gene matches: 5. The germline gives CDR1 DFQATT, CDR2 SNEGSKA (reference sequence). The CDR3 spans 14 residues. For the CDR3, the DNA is TGCAGTGCTGGACAGGGTACGGGCAATCAGCCCCAGCATTTT. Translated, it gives CSAGQGTGNQPQHF.

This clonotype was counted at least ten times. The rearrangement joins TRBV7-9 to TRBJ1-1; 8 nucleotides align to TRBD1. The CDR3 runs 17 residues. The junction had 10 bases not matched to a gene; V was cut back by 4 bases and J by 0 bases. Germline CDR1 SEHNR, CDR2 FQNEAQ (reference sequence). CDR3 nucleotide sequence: TGTGCCAGCAGCTCCGACAGGGGAGGGGATCTGAACACTGAAGCTTTCTTT. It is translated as CASSSDRGGDLNTEAFF.

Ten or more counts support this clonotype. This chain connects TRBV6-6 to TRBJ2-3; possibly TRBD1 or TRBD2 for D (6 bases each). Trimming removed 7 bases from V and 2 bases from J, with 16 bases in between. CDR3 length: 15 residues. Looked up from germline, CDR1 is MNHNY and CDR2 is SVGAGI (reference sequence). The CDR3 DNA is TGTGCCAGCACTGGGGGCTGGGGGGACACAGATACGCAGTATTTT. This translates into CASTGGWGDTDTQYF.

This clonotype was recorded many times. CDR3 amino acids: CASSLAGLLTYNEQFF. DNA of the CDR3: TGTGCCAGCAGTTTAGCGGGACTCCTAACCTACAATGAGCAGTTCTTC. J is TRBJ2-1 and V is TRBV12-3 or TRBV12-4, with D possibly being TRBD2 (6 bases). The CDR3 totals 16 residues. The V end was cut by 0 bases, the J end by 2 bases, with 11 bases between.

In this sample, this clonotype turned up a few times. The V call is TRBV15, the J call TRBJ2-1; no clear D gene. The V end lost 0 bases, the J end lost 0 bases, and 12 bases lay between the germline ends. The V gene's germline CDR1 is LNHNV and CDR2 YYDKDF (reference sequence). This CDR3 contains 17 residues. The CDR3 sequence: CATSREYSRSSYNEQFF. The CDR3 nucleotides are TGTGCCACCAGCAGAGAGTACTCAAGAAGCTCCTACAATGAGCAGTTCTTC. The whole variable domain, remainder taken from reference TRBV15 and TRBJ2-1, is DAMVIQNPRYQVTQFGKPVTLSCSQTLNHNVMYWYQQKSSQAPKLLFHYYDKDFNNEADTPDNFQSRRPNTSFCFLDIRSPGLGDTAMYLCATSREYSRSSYNEQFFGPGTRLTVL.

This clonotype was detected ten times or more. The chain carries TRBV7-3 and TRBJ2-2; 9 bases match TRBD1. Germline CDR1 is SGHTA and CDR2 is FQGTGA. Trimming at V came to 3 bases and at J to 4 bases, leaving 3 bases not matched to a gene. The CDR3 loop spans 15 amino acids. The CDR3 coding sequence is TGTGCCAGCAGCTTGACAGGGGGGAGCACCGGGGAGCTGTTTTTT. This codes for CASSLTGGSTGELFF. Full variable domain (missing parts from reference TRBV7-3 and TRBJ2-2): GAGVSQTPSNKVTEKGKYVELRCDPISGHTALYWYRQSLGQGPEFLIYFQGTGAADDSGLPNDRFFAVRPEGSVSTLKIQRTERGDSAVYLCASSLTGGSTGELFFGEGSRLTVL.

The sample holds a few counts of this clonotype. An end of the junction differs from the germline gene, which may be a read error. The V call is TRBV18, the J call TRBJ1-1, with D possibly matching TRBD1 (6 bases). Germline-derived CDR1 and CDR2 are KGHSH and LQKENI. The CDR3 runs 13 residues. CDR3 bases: TGTGCCAGCTTACCACAGGGAAACACTGAAGCTTTCTTT. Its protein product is CASLPQGNTEAFF.

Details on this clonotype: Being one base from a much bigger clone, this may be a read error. CDR3 amino acids: CASTEGLVKNIQYF. CDR3 DNA sequence: TGTGCCAGCACCGAGGGACTAGTCAAAAACATTCAGTACTTC. V is TRBV12-3 or TRBV12-4 and J is TRBJ2-4, with 8 positions matching TRBD2. V lost 7 bases, J lost 3 bases, and 5 bases stayed unmatched. The CDR3 covers 14 residues.